The source of this T cell receptor beta chain is a study of identical twins. General study points: Insertion counts were lower in abundant cord blood beta clonotypes, a trend that memory repertoires did not show. The conclusions drew on cross-sectional statistical analysis instead of tracking the same donors. Less excess twin sharing appeared in beta out-of-frame sequences.

Germline CDR1 and CDR2: SEHNR and FQNEAQ (reference sequence). Trimming stripped 6 bases from V and 0 bases from J, with 8 bases between. This CDR3 comprises 13 residues. Ten or more counts support this clonotype. Its antigen is not known. TCRdb redid the calling of the 5' RACE reads with MiXCR, one entry per CDR3 protein. In the table there are about 200,000 distinct CDR3 sequences, 5.5% to 7.5% of which are singletons. These sequences were also reported in another study, on T cells expressing NK-cell markers. That investigation notes: An anti-gamma-delta TCR antibody restricted sorting to alpha-beta TCR T cells in several experiments.

V gene TRBV7-9 combines with J gene TRBJ1-1, with a weak D call TRBD1 (5 bases). Sample: CD8+ T cells sorted from blood. This clonotype originated in a woman in her late teens or twenties in good health. In nucleotides, the CDR3 is TGTGCCAGCAGTGACAGTCTGAACACTGAAGCTTTCTTT. Its translation: CASSDSLNTEAFF.